Listed here are 10 T cell receptor beta chains from one sample, sequenced in a study of T cell changes during pregnancy in multiple sclerosis. The assay was immunoSEQ multiplex PCR, and TCRdb's table has in-frame clones only and misses some. The sample records tens of thousands of clones, around 89% being singletons. Here the sequenced sample was CD4+ T cells from peripheral blood mononuclear cells, taken in the second trimester of pregnancy. The receptor source for this set is a female donor with multiple sclerosis, enrolled in a pregnancy study.

V gene TRBV5-1 combines with J gene TRBJ2-7; 7 nucleotides match TRBD1. Germline lookup yields CDR1 SGHRS and CDR2 YFSETQ. The CDR3 has 17 amino acids. Trimming at V came to 0 bases and at J to 6 bases, leaving 15 bases not matched to a gene. The CDR3 DNA reads TGCGCCAGCAGCTTGGAAGTGACAGGGTCCGTGGGATCCGAGCAGTACTTC. This sequence encodes CASSLEVTGSVGSEQYF.

The chain joins TRBV5-8 to TRBJ2-1; a weak D match, TRBD1 (6 bases). Germline lookup yields CDR1 SGHTS and CDR2 YDEGEE. This CDR3 is built from 14 residues. Trimming left V 4 bases short and J 3 bases short, with 11 bases between. CDR3 coding DNA: TGTGCCAGCAGCCTCGGGACAAACTACAATGAGCAGTTCTTC. Translated: CASSLGTNYNEQFF.

The gene calls are TRBV6-1 and TRBJ1-1; unclear D gene. Trimming cost V 5 bases and J 4 bases, with 11 bases left between them. The length of the CDR3 is 13 residues. The germline V gene has CDR1 MNHNS and CDR2 SASEGT. For the CDR3, the DNA is TGTGCCAGCAGTAGCACCCGGGGCACTGAAGCTTTCTTT. This translates into CASSSTRGTEAFF.

The V and J genes are TRBV7-8 and TRBJ1-1; no definite D call. The V and J ends lost 5 bases and 7 bases respectively, with 8 bases between them. CDR1 SGHVS and CDR2 FQNEAQ come from the germline V gene. This CDR3 is built from 11 residues. The CDR3 loop reads CASSPLGEAFF. DNA for the CDR3: TGTGCCAGCAGCCCCCTAGGTGAAGCTTTCTTT. Full variable domain (rest looked up from reference TRBV7-8 and TRBJ1-1): GAGVSQSPRYKVAKRGQDVALRCDPISGHVSLFWYQQALGQGPEFLTYFQNEAQLDKSGLPSDRFFAERPEGSVSTLKIQRTQQEDSAVYLCASSPLGEAFFGQGTRLTVV.

V and J are TRBV5-1 and TRBJ2-2, with 8 bases lining up with TRBD2. V gave up 3 bases and J gave up 5 bases; unmatched junction bases: 9. The CDR3 has 16 residues. Germline V CDR1 and CDR2: SGHRS, YFSETQ. The CDR3 spells CASSSGASGFTGELFF. The CDR3 nucleotides read TGCGCCAGCAGCTCCGGGGCTAGCGGGTTTACCGGGGAGCTGTTTTTT.

The chain recombines TRBV2 with TRBJ2-1, with D possibly being TRBD1 (6 bases). The CDR3 sequence is 15 residues long. The germline gives CDR1 SNHLY, CDR2 FYNNEI. V was clipped by 3 bases and J by 3 bases, with 12 bases between them. CDR3 in amino acids: CASSDQGTYYNEQFF. The CDR3 coding sequence is TGTGCCAGCAGTGACCAGGGGACCTACTACAATGAGCAGTTCTTC.

The chain combines TRBV6-1 with TRBJ1-1; weak D call: TRBD1 (5 bases). V lost 2 bases and J lost 4, with 8 bases in between. The CDR3 has 13 amino acids. The germline V gene encodes CDR1 MNHNS and CDR2 SASEGT. CDR3 in amino acids: CASSERGGTEAFF. CDR3 bases: TGTGCCAGCAGTGAAAGGGGAGGCACTGAAGCTTTCTTT.

The chain couples TRBV6-6 to TRBJ2-7, with 7 nucleotides matching TRBD1. CDR1 MNHNY and CDR2 SVGAGI come from the germline V gene (reference sequence). This CDR3 contains 15 residues. Germline trimming cut 8 bases from V and 5 bases from J; bases unmatched to any gene: 15. The CDR3 region is CASGPIGTGENEQYF. The CDR3 DNA reads TGTGCCAGCGGTCCTATCGGCACAGGGGAGAACGAGCAGTACTTC.

The chain is built from TRBV28 and TRBJ2-1; 10 bases agree with TRBD1. The CDR3 covers 16 residues. J lost 4 bases, V lost 6 bases, and 9 bases had no gene match. CDR1 is MDHEN, CDR2 SYDVKM, per germline. The CDR3 is CASSSSGTGEYNEQFF. The CDR3 coding sequence is TGTGCCAGCAGCTCTTCCGGGACAGGGGAATACAATGAGCAGTTCTTC.

CDR3 sequence (DNA): TGTGCCAGCAGTTTACAGGGGGCGCGTCCCTTGTACGAGCAGTACTTC. Its translation: CASSLQGARPLYEQYF. This chain uses TRBV28 with TRBJ2-7; 8 bases match TRBD1. V lost 2 bases to trimming and J lost 4 bases; unmatched junction nucleotides: 10. The germline V gene has CDR1 MDHEN and CDR2 SYDVKM. The CDR3 has 16 amino acids.